Each of the 4 T cell receptor beta chains below was sequenced from the same sample in a study of T cell responses to AZD1222 COVID-19 vaccine. Clones were sequenced by immunoSEQ multiplex PCR, and TCRdb holds only the in-frame ones, with some missing. The data show approximately 110,000 clones, roughly nine tenths seen once. This specimen was peripheral blood, taken 28 days after the second AZD1222 dose. All receptors come from an adult who received the AZD1222 COVID-19 vaccine.

V gene TRBV3-1 (or the pseudogene TRBV3-2) combines with J gene TRBJ2-7; D gene ambiguous. The CDR3 runs to 11 residues. The germline V gene has CDR1 LGHDT and CDR2 YNNKEL (reference sequence). V shed 2 bases and J shed 3 bases, with 2 bases lying between them. The CDR3 is CASSQSYEQYF. CDR3 DNA sequence: TGTGCCAGCAGCCAAAGCTACGAGCAGTACTTC.

V gene TRBV20-1 combines with J gene TRBJ1-6, with D possibly TRBD1 on 5 matching bases. Germline V lookup: CDR1 DFQATT, CDR2 SNEGSKA (reference sequence). V was pared by 6 bases and J by 10 bases, with 10 bases between. The CDR3 totals 11 residues. CDR3 amino acids: CSAAGVSPLHF. The CDR3 DNA follows: TGCAGTGCAGCGGGGGTCTCACCCCTCCACTTT.

The genes are TRBV5-1 and TRBJ2-2; D is possibly TRBD1 (6 bases). Germline V CDR1 and CDR2: SGHRS, YFSETQ. The ends were cut back, 4 bases at V and 6 bases at J, with 16 bases in the middle. The CDR3 totals 15 residues. The CDR3 here is CASSPGPTGPGELFF. CDR3 coding DNA: TGCGCCAGCAGCCCCGGTCCGACAGGACCCGGGGAGCTGTTTTTT.

The chain uses TRBV4-1 and TRBJ1-4, with 8 bases fitting TRBD1. The germline V gene encodes CDR1 MGHRA and CDR2 YSYEKL. The CDR3 totals 16 residues. Losses at the gene ends were 1 base for V and 5 bases for J; bases not matched to a gene: 6. This chain's CDR3 is CASSQGDRGGNEKLFF. The CDR3 nucleotides read TGCGCCAGCAGCCAAGGAGACAGGGGAGGGAATGAAAAACTGTTTTTT.